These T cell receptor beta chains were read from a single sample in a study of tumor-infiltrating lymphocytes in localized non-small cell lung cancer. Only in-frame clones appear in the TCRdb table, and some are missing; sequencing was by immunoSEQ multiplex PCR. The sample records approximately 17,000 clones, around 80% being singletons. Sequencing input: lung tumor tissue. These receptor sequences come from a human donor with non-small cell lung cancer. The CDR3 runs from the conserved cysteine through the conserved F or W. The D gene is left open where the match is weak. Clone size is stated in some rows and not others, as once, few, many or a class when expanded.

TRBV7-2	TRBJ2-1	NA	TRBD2	CASSSPRTSRNEQFF	TGTGCCAGCAGCTCTCCCCGGACTAGCAGGAATGAGCAGTTCTTC
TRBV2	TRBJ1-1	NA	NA	CASSEGGIGHTEAFF	TGTGCCAGCAGTGAAGGGGGTATCGGACACACTGAAGCTTTCTTT
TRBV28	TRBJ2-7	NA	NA	CASRPPTTLDEQYF	TGTGCCAGCAGGCCCCCAACTACTTTGGACGAGCAGTACTTC
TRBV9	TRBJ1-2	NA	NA	CASSVGRGTNYGYTF	TGTGCCAGCAGCGTAGGAAGGGGTACTAACTATGGCTACACCTTC
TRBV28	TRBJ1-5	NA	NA	CASSPRQISNQPQHF	TGTGCCAGCAGTCCGAGACAGATTAGCAATCAGCCCCAGCATTTT
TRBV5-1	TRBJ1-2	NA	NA	CASSLFGDYGYTF	TGCGCCAGCAGCTTGTTTGGGGACTATGGCTACACCTTC
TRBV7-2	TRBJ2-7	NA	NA	CASSLNPGTYEQYF	TGTGCCAGCAGCTTAAATCCCGGGACCTACGAGCAGTACTTC
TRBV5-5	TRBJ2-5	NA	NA	CASSFRRDLQETQYF	TGTGCCAGCAGCTTTCGCAGGGACCTCCAAGAGACCCAGTACTTC
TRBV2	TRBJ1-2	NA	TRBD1	CASSAGTGYGGYTF	TGTGCCAGCAGTGCCGGGACAGGGTATGGTGGCTACACCTTC
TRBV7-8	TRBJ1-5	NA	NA	CASSLGTGTQPQHF	TGTGCCAGCAGCTTAGGGACCGGTACACAGCCCCAGCATTTT
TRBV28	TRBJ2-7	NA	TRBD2	CASSQPGGPYYEQYF	TGTGCCAGCAGCCAACCGGGAGGACCATACTACGAGCAGTACTTC
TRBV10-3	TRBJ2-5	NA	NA	CAISSNEETQYF	TGTGCCATCAGTAGCAACGAAGAGACCCAGTACTTC
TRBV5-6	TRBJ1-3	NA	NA	CASTFYDLPSGNTIYF	TGTGCCAGCACCTTCTACGACCTTCCCTCTGGAAACACCATATATTTT
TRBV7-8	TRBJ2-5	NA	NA	CASSFGGRETQYF	TGTGCCAGCAGCTTTGGAGGGAGGGAGACCCAGTACTTC
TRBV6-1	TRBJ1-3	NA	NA	CASSGGGLAGNTIYF	TGTGCCAGCAGTGGTGGGGGACTGGCCGGAAACACCATATATTTT
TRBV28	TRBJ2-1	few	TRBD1	CASSSTGVASREQFF	TGTGCCAGCAGCAGCACAGGGGTAGCTAGCCGTGAGCAGTTCTTC
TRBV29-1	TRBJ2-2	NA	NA	CSVGGASTGELFF	TGCAGCGTTGGAGGGGCCAGCACCGGGGAGCTGTTTTTT
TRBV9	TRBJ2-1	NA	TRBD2	CASSVAPSGRTGEQFF	TGTGCCAGCAGCGTAGCTCCTAGCGGGAGGACAGGTGAGCAGTTCTTC
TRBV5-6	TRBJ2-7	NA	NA	CASSLDPHGPYEQYF	TGTGCCAGCAGCTTGGACCCACACGGGCCCTACGAGCAGTACTTC
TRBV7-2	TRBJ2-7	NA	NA	CASSLNPLEGNEQYF	TGTGCCAGCAGCTTAAACCCCCTCGAGGGAAACGAGCAGTACTTC
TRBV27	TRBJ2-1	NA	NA	CASSLGASGHLQFF	TGTGCCAGCAGTTTGGGGGCGTCGGGACATTTGCAGTTCTTC
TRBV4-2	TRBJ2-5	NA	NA	CASSQGLFSETQYF	TGTGCCAGCAGCCAAGGGTTATTTTCGGAGACCCAGTACTTC
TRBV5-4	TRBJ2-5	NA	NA	CASSLNGPRRQETQYF	TGTGCCAGCAGCTTGAATGGGCCTAGGAGACAAGAGACCCAGTACTTC
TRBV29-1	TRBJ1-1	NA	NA	CSVERVMNTEAFF	TGCAGCGTTGAGAGGGTAATGAACACTGAAGCTTTCTTT
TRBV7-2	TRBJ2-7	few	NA	CASSLALDWEQYF	TGTGCCAGCAGCTTAGCCCTAGATTGGGAGCAGTACTTC
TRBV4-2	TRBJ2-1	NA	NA	CASSQVTGGAYNEQFF	TGTGCCAGCAGCCAAGTGACCGGCGGGGCCTACAATGAGCAGTTCTTC
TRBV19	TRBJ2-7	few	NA	CASSGRHATYEQYF	TGTGCCAGTAGTGGCAGACACGCTACCTACGAGCAGTACTTC
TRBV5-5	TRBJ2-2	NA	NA	CASSSRGSGELFF	TGTGCCAGCAGCTCCAGGGGTTCCGGGGAGCTGTTTTTT
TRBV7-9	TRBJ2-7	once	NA	CASSLALRGREYEQYF	TGTGCCAGCAGCTTAGCCTTAAGGGGGAGAGAGTACGAGCAGTACTTC
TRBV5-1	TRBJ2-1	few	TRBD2	CASSLVGGVSSYNEQFF	TGCGCCAGCAGCTTGGTTGGGGGGGTAAGCTCCTACAATGAGCAGTTCTTC
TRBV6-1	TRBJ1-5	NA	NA	CASRRDGEKPQHF	TGTGCCAGCAGACGGGACGGTGAGAAGCCCCAGCATTTT
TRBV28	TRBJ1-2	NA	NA	CASSPLGGENGYTF	TGTGCCAGCAGTCCCCTGGGTGGCGAGAATGGCTACACCTTC
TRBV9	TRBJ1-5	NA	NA	CASSEGGVGQPQHF	TGTGCCAGCAGCGAGGGGGGGGTTGGACAGCCCCAGCATTTT
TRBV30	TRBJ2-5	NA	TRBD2	CAWADEPSGGETQYF	TGTGCCTGGGCGGACGAGCCCTCGGGAGGAGAGACCCAGTACTTC
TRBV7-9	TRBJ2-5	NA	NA	CASSLGSGTQYF	TGTGCCAGCAGCTTAGGGTCGGGGACCCAGTACTTC
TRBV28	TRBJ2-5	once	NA	CASRSLSGNGETQYF	TGTGCCAGCAGGTCCCTCAGCGGCAACGGCGAGACCCAGTACTTC
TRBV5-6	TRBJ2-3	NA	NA	CASSLKAEHNTDTQYF	TGTGCCAGCAGCTTGAAGGCGGAACACAACACAGATACGCAGTATTTT
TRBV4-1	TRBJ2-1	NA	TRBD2	CASSQETSATHNEQFF	TGCGCCAGCAGCCAAGAAACTAGCGCAACCCACAATGAGCAGTTCTTC
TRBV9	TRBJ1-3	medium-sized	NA	CASSRGGSINSGNTIYF	TGTGCCAGCAGCCGAGGCGGTTCAATAAACTCTGGAAACACCATATATTTT
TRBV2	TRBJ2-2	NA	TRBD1	CASSWTGQNTGELFF	TGTGCCAGCAGTTGGACAGGACAGAACACCGGGGAGCTGTTTTTT
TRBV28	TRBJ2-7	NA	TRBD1	CASSAPTGRNYEQYF	TGTGCCAGCAGTGCGCCGACAGGGCGGAACTACGAGCAGTACTTC
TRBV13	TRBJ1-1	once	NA	CASSLNAGGTEAFF	TGTGCCAGCAGCTTAAATGCGGGCGGCACTGAAGCTTTCTTT
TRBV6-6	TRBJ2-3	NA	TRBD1	CASRGQGTDTQYF	TGTGCCAGCCGAGGACAGGGCACAGATACGCAGTATTTT
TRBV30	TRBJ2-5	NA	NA	CAWSLAGGGTQYF	TGTGCCTGGAGTTTGGCGGGTGGGGGGACCCAGTACTTC
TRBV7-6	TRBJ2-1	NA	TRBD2	CASSLAAGAYNEQFF	TGTGCCAGCAGCTTAGCAGCGGGAGCCTACAATGAGCAGTTCTTC
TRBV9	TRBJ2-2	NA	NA	CASSATAHTGELFF	TGTGCCAGCAGCGCGACAGCTCACACCGGGGAGCTGTTTTTT
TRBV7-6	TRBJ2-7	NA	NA	CASSSPRVSEQYF	TGTGCCAGCAGCTCCCCCAGGGTTTCCGAGCAGTACTTC
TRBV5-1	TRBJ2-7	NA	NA	CASSTPTSPYEQYF	TGCGCCAGCAGCACCCCGACATCGCCCTACGAGCAGTACTTC